This T cell receptor beta chain was identified in a study of CXCR3-negative and CXCR3-positive naive CD8 T cells (dated by TCRdb to the late 2010s). With regard to the full study: In total, 120 million to 150 million TRB reads were obtained, which works out to roughly 1.5 +/- 0.3 million reads per library. Diversity and physicochemical repertoire analyses covered about a dozen donors pooled from two independent experiments. Naive subsets from roughly 5 donors and memory cells from 3 donors were included in the TRBV-TRBJ cluster analysis.

For each CD8+ T cell subset, flow sorting was done in triplicate, and roughly 330,000 cells per subset went directly into RLT lysis buffer. To exclude memory contaminants, naive CD8+ T cells were stringently defined as CD45RO-CCR7+CD27+CD95-. Standard density gradient centrifugation was used to isolate peripheral blood mononuclear cells from buffy coats. A FACSAria III was used to flow-sort naive CD8+ T cells into CXCR3-negative and CXCR3-positive populations. Total RNA was extracted from sorted cells with an RNeasy Mini Kit. Points the paper makes about the study in general: TRB CDR3s from CXCR3-positive naive cells showed higher hydrophobicity (lower Kidera factor 4), lower energy, and higher strength and volume indices than CXCR3-negative naive cells. Because surface CD5, which is linked to self-reactivity in mice, was comparable between the naive subsets, TCR interaction strength was also inferred from TRB CDR3 physicochemical properties. Comparably high repertoire diversity was found in both naive subsets, whereas much lower repertoire diversity was found in memory CD8+ T cells. Similar TRBV-TRBJ usage was shown by naive CXCR3-negative and CXCR3-positive cells from the same donor, whereas distinct patterns were shown by memory cells. Freshly isolated PBMCs were used for most assays because CXCR3 expression went down partially after cryopreservation.

For this clonotype: The antigen it recognizes is unknown.

For sequencing, a NextSeq 550 was employed. The Human TCR Profiling Kit (MiLaboratory) was used to make UMI-labeled 5' RACE TRB cDNA libraries. cDNA synthesis used the entire amount of extracted RNA, and PCR amplification then used the entire amount of cDNA produced. Libraries were prepared in parallel with an identical number of PCR cycles. Concerning the study's data processing: With a minimum of two reads required per UMI, MIGEC and MiXCR pulled out about 53,000 +/- 10,000 unique UMI-labeled TRB cDNA molecules from each library. Each library averaged about 37,000 +/- 9,700 functional in-frame TRB CDR3 nucleotide clonotypes without stop codons. After downsampling to 5000 UMI-labeled TRB molecules per sample, diversity metrics, including normalized Shannon-Wiener and Chao1, were computed in VDJtools. For the central five CDR3 residues, VDJtools calculated physicochemical properties weighted by clonotype size, namely interaction energy, strength, volume and Kidera factor 4. Each CDR3 protein sequence appears as one entry after TCRdb reprocessed the reads, and no DNA is included. The V and J calls were not made by the authors but by TCRdb's processing. The table held for this sample gives some 64,000 distinct CDR3 sequences. The top ten clonotypes cover less than 0.85% of the sample.

Via the germline V gene (reference sequence), CDR1 is SEHNR and CDR2 FQNEAQ. Inclusive of the bounding cysteine and phenylalanine, the CDR3 is 16 residues long. A DNA sequence was not provided. The sequence came from a human donor in good health. Some clones in this sample may be carry-over from other donors' samples. Sequenced sample: naive CXCR3+ CD8+ T cells from blood. Taken with the paper, the label for cell subset or site translates to: CD45RO-CCR7+CD27+CD95- naive CD8+ T cells expressing CXCR3 (TNR3+). This sequence uses TRBV7-9 and TRBJ2-7; the TRBD1 assignment by TCRdb is unverifiable without DNA. The CDR3 protein sequence reads: CASSSLGGQRAYEQYF.